This T cell receptor (beta chain) is from a study of shared clonotypes between healthy human individuals. Whole-study context: Per donor, CD8 memory used one plate, CD8 naive used two, CD4 memory used three and CD4 naive used three. General observations from the study: Donor scarcity curtailed the genetic and exposure-history diversity represented herein. Researchers found naive subsets generally carried larger estimated richness than memory subsets.

Over several immunoSEQ plates, each subset's genomic DNA was distributed in even portions. The repertoire was sequenced with immunoSEQ multiplex PCR; TCRdb's copy has only in-frame clones and lacks some. Among some 2,000,000 clones listed, 85% to 95% were seen once. CDR3 size: 14 residues. Trimming took 8 bases from V and 1 from J, leaving 14 bases between them. Germline V gene lookup returns CDR1 MNHNS and CDR2 SASEGT. With regard to this clone: Its antigen is still unknown.

Material for sequencing was naive CD4+ T cells sorted from blood. As for subset: CD45RA+ positively selected. The chain carries TRBV6-1 and TRBJ1-1; D unresolved. This clonotype originated in a man aged 18 to 30 in good health. The CDR3 DNA is TGTGCCAGCTTCCTTGACACGAAGAACACTGAAGCTTTCTTT. Residues: CASFLDTKNTEAFF.